This T cell receptor beta chain derives from a study of T cells in Graves' hyperthyroidism and ophthalmopathy. Study-level points and caveats: Blood also showed most of the thyroid clonotypes that were expanded above 0.001.

RNA transcripts were the template for amplifying TCR beta CDR3 regions. RT-PCR in the first round (using the HTBI primer set) targeted the TCR CDR3. TCRdb recomputed calls from the multiplex PCR reads with MiXCR, one row per CDR3 protein. The sample holds more than 600,000 distinct CDR3 sequences; over 15% are singletons and the top ten take around 7.7%. The sample holds a few counts of this clonotype. What it recognizes is unknown. CDR3 length: 16 residues. J lost 1 base, V lost 7 bases, and 6 bases had no gene match. Germline V gives CDR1 LNHDA, CDR2 SQIVND (reference sequence). The gene calls are TRBV19 and TRBJ2-2; 10 positions match TRBD2. The receptor was derived from a man aged 18 to 30 with Graves' hyperthyroidism. The sequencing input was blood. CDR3 nucleotides: TGTGCCAGTACCCCTTGGACTAGCGGGAACACCGGGGAGCTGTTTTTT. Translated, it gives CASTPWTSGNTGELFF.